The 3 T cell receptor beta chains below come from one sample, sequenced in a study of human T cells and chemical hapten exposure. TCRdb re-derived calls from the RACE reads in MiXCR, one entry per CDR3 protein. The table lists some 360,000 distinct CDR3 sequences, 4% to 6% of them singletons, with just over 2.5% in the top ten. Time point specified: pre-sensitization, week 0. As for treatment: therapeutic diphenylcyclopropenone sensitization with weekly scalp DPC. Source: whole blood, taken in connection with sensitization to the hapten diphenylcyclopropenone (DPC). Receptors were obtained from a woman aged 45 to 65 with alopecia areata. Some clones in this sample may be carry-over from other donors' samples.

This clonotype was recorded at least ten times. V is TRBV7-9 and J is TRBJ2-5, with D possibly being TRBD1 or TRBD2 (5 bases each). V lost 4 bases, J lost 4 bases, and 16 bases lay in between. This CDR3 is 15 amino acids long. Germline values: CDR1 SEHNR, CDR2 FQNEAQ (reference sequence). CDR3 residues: CASSWGTDPRETQYF. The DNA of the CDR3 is TGTGCCAGCAGCTGGGGGACGGACCCTCGAGAGACCCAGTACTTC. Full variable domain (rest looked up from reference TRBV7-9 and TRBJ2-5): DTGVSQNPRHKITKRGQNVTFRCDPISEHNRLYWYRQTLGQGPEFLTYFQNEAQLEKSRLLSDRFSAERPKGSFSTLEIQRTEQGDSAMYLCASSWGTDPRETQYFGPGTRLLVL.

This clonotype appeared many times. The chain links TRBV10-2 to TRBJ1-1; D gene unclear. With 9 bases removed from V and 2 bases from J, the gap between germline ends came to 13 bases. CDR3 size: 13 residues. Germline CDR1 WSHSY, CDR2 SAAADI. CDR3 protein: CASRIGSNTEAFF. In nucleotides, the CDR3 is TGCGCCAGTAGGATTGGGTCCAACACTGAAGCTTTCTTT.

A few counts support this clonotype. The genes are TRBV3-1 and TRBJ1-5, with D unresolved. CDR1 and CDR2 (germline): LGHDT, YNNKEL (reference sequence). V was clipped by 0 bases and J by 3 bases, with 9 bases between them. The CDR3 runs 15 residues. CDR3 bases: TGTGCCAGCAGCCAAGACCACCACTACAATCAGCCCCAGCATTTT. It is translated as CASSQDHHYNQPQHF.